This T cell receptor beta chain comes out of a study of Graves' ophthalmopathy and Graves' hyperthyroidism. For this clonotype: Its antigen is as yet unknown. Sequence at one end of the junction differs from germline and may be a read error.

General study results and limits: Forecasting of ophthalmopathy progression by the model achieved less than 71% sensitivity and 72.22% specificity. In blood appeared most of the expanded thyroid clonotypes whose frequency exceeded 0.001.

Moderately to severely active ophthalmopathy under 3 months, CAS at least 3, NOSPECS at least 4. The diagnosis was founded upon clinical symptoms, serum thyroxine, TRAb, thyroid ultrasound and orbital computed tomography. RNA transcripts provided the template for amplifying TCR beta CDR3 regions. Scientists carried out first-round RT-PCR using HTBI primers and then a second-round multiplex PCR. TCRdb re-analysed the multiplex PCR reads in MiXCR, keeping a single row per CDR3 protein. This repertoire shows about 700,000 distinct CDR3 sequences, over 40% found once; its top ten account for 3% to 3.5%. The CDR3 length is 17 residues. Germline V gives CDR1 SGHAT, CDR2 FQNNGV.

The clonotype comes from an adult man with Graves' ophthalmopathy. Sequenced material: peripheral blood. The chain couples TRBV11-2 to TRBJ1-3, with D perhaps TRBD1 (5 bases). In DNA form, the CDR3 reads TGCGCCAGCAGCCAAGATTCTATGGGACCCTCTGGAGACACCATATATTTT. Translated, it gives CASSQDSMGPSGDTIYF.